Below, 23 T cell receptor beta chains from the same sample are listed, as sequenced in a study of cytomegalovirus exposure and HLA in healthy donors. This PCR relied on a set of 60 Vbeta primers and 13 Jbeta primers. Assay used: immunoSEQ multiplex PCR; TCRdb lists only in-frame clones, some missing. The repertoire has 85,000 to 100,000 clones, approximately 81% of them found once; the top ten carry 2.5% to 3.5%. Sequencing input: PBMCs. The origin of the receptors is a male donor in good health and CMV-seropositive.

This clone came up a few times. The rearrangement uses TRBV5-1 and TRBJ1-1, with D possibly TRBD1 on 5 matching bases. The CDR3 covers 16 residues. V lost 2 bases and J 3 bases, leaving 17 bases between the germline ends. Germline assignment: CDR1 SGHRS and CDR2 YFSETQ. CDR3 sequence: CASSFRLTGGDTEAFF. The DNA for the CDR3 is TGCGCCAGCAGCTTCCGACTTACAGGAGGGGACACTGAAGCTTTCTTT.

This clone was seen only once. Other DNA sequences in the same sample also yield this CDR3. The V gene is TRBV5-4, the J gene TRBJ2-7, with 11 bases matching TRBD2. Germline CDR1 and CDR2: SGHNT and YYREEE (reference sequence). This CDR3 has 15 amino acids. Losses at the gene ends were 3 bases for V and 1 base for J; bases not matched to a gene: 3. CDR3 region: CASSSLAGGSYEQYF. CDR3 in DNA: TGTGCCAGCAGCTCCCTAGCGGGGGGATCCTACGAGCAGTACTTC. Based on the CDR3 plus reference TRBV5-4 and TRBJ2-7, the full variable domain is ETGVTQSPTHLIKTRGQQVTLRCSSQSGHNTVSWYQQALGQGPQFIFQYYREEENGRGNFPPRFSGLQFPNYSSELNVNALELDDSALYLCASSSLAGGSYEQYFGPGTRLTVT.

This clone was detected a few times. The CDR3 nucleotides read TGTGCCAGCAGCTTATTCCCTGAGGCGGGGGAGCTGTTTTTT. As protein: CASSLFPEAGELFF. The V gene is TRBV7-3, the J gene TRBJ2-2; D is uncertain. The CDR3 loop spans 14 amino acids. Trimming took off 2 bases at V and 8 bases at J, with 12 bases between the two ends. Germline CDR1 is SGHTA and CDR2 is FQGTGA. Variable domain in full (rest from reference TRBV7-3 and TRBJ2-2): GAGVSQTPSNKVTEKGKYVELRCDPISGHTALYWYRQSLGQGPEFLIYFQGTGAADDSGLPNDRFFAVRPEGSVSTLKIQRTERGDSAVYLCASSLFPEAGELFFGEGSRLTVL.

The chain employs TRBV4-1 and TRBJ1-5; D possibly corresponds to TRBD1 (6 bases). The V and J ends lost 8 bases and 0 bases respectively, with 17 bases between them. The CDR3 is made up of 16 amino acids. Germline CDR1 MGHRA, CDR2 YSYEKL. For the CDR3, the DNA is TGCGCCAGCCAAAAGGGGGATACCTATAGCAATCAGCCCCAGCATTTT. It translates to CASQKGDTYSNQPQHF.

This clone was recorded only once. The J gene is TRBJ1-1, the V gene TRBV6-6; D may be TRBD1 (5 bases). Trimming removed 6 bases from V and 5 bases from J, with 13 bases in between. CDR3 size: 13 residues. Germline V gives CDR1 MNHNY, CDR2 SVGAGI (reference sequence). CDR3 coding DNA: TGTGCCAGCAGGGGGGGTGGGGGAACTGAAGCTTTCTTT. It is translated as CASRGGGGTEAFF.

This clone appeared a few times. The CDR3: CAWNRATNEKLFF. As DNA, the CDR3 is TGTGCCTGGAACAGAGCAACTAATGAAAAACTGTTTTTT. The chain links TRBV30 to TRBJ1-4, with no clear D. V gave up 4 bases and J gave up 0 bases, with 6 bases separating them. The germline V gene has CDR1 GTSNPN and CDR2 SVGIG (reference sequence). This CDR3 spans 13 amino acids.

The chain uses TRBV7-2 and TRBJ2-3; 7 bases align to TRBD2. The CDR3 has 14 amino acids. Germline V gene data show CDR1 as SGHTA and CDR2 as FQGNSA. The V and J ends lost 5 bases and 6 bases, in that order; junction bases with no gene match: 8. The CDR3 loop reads CASSPSSGVDTQYF. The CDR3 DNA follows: TGTGCCAGCAGCCCCTCCAGCGGGGTCGATACGCAGTATTTT.

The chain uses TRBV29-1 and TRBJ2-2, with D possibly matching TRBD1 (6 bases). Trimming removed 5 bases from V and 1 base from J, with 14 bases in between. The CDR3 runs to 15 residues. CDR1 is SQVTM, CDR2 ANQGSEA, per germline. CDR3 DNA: TGCAGCGTTACAACAGGGAGTAGGAACACCGGGGAGCTGTTTTTT. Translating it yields CSVTTGSRNTGELFF.

CDR3: CASNRGDQPQHF. CDR3 nucleotide sequence: TGCGCCAGCAACAGGGGGGATCAGCCCCAGCATTTT. The V call is TRBV10-2, the J call TRBJ1-5; 8 bases are shared with TRBD1. This CDR3 comprises 12 residues. Trimming took 7 bases from V and 5 from J; bases not matched to a gene: 1. The germline V gene encodes CDR1 WSHSY and CDR2 SAAADI.

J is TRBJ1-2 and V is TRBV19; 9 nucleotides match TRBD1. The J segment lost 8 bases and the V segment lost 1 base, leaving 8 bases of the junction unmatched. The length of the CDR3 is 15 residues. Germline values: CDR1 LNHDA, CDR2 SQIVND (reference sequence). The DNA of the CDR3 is TGTGCCAGTAGTATAGTAGGGGACAGGGTGGACGGCTACACCTTC. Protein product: CASSIVGDRVDGYTF.

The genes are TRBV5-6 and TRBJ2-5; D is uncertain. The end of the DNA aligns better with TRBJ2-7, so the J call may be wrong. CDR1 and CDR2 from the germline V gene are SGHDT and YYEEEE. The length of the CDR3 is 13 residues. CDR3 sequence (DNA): TGTGCCAGCAGCTTGACTTCCTCCTACGAGCAGTACTTC. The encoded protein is CASSLTSSYEQYF.

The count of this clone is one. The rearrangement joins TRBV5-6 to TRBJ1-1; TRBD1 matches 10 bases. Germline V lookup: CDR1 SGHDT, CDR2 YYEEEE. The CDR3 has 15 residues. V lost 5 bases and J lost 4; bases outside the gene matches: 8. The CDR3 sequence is CASRTGTGVVTEAFF. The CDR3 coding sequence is TGTGCCAGCAGGACCGGGACAGGGGTAGTCACTGAAGCTTTCTTT.

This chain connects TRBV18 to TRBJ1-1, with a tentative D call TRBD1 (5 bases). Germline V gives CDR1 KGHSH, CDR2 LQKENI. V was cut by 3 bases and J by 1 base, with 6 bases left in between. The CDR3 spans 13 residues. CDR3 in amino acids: CASSPQGNTEAFF. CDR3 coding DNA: TGTGCCAGCTCACCGCAGGGGAACACTGAAGCTTTCTTT.

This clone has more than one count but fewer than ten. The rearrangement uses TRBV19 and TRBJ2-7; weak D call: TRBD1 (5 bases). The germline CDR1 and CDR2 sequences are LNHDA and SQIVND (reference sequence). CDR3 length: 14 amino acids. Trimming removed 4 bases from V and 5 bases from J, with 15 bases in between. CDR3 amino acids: CASSSEDNLHEQYF. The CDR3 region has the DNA TGTGCCAGTAGTAGCGAGGACAACTTACACGAGCAGTACTTC. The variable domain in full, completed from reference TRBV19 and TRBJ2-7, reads DGGITQSPKYLFRKEGQNVTLSCEQNLNHDAMYWYRQDPGQGLRLIYYSQIVNDFQKGDIAEGYSVSREKKESFPLTVTSAQKNPTAFYLCASSSEDNLHEQYFGPGTRLTVT.

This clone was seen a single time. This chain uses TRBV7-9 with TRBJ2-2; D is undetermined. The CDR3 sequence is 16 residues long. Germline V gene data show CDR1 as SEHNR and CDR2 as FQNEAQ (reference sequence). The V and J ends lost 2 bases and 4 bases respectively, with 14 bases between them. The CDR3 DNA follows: TGTGCCAGCAGCTTAACTCTTCCAGGCCGCACCGGGGAGCTGTTTTTT. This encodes CASSLTLPGRTGELFF.

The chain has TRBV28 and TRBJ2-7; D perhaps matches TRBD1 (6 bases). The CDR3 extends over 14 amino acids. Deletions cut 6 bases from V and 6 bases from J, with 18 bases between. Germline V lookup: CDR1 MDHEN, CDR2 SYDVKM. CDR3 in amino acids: CASRSLDRLGEQYF. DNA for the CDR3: TGTGCCAGCAGGTCACTAGACAGGCTGGGCGAGCAGTACTTC. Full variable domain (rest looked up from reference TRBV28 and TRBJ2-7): DVKVTQSSRYLVKRTGEKVFLECVQDMDHENMFWYRQDPGLGLRLIYFSYDVKMKEKGDIPEGYSVSREKKERFSLILESASTNQTSMYLCASRSLDRLGEQYFGPGTRLTVT.

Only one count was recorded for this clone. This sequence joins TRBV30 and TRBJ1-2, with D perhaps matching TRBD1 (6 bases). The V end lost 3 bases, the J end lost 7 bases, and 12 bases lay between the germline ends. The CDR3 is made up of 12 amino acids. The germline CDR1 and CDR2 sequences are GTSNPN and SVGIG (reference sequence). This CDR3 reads CAWSAQGGGYTF. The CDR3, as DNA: TGTGCCTGGAGCGCACAGGGTGGTGGCTACACCTTC.

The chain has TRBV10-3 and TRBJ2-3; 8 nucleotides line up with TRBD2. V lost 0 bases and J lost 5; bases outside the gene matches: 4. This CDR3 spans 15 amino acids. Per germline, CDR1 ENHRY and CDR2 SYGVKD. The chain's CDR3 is CAISESGLVQDTQYF. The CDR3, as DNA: TGTGCCATCAGTGAGTCGGGACTAGTCCAAGATACGCAGTATTTT.

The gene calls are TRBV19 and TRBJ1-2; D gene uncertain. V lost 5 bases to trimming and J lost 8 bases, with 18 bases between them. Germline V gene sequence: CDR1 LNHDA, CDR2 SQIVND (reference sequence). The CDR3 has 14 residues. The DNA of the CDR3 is TGTGCCAGTAGTTCAGCGGACCGGCGTGAAGGCTACACCTTC. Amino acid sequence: CASSSADRREGYTF.

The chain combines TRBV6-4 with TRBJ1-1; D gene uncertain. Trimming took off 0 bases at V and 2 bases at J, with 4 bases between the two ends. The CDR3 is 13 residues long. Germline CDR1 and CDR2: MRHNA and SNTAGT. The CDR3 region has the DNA TGTGCCAGCAGTGACTCGTTAAACACTGAAGCTTTCTTT. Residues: CASSDSLNTEAFF.

Written as DNA, the CDR3 is TGTGCCAGCAGCTTAATCCAGGGGATCTACAATGAGCAGTTCTTC. This gives the protein CASSLIQGIYNEQFF. This chain joins TRBV7-9 and TRBJ2-1; possibly TRBD1 for D (6 bases). V was shortened by 2 bases and J by 3 bases, with 11 bases between the two germline ends. CDR1 and CDR2 (germline): SEHNR, FQNEAQ (reference sequence). This CDR3 region has 15 residues.

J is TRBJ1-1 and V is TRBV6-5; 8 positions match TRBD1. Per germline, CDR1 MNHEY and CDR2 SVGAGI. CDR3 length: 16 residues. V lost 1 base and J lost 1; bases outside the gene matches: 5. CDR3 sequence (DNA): TGTGCCAGCAGTTACTGGACCGGGACAGGGAACACTGAAGCTTTCTTT. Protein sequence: CASSYWTGTGNTEAFF.

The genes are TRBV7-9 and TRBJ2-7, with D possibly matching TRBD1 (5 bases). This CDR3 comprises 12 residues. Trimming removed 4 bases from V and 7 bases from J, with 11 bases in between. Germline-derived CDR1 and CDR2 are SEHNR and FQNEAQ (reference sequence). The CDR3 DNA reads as TGTGCCAGCAGCTCCAGGGTGGGGGAGCAGTACTTC. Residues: CASSSRVGEQYF.